The rows below give T cell receptor beta chains drawn from one sample of a study of blood T cell repertoires in COVID-19. The method was immunoSEQ multiplex PCR; TCRdb's version includes in-frame clones alone and lacks a portion of them. The sample records some 41,000 clones, nearly 90% being singletons. What was sequenced was peripheral blood. Receptor source: a man aged 70-80 years with active COVID-19. CDR3s include the opening cysteine and the closing phenylalanine or tryptophan. Fields, in order: D gene, J gene, V gene, clone size, CDR3 DNA, CDR3 protein. A D gene is named only where the DNA matches it firmly. Some rows mark clone size as missing; the rest say once, few, many or name a class of expanded clone.

.,TRBJ2-2,TRBV5-4,.,TGTGCCAGCACCCCCGCCGGTACTAGCAGTCTCGCCGGGGAGCTGTTTTTT,CASTPAGTSSLAGELFF
.,TRBJ1-5,TRBV19,.,TGTGCCAGTAGTCTTCCGGGACTTCCTAGCAATCAGCCCCAGCATTTT,CASSLPGLPSNQPQHF
.,TRBJ1-2,TRBV4-3,.,TGCGCCAGCAGCCAAGACAGGGGCTATGGCTACACCTTC,CASSQDRGYGYTF
TRBD1,TRBJ2-5,TRBV11-2,.,TGTGCCAGCAGCTCCGGGACAGAACAAGAGACCCAGTACTTC,CASSSGTEQETQYF
TRBD1,TRBJ1-5,TRBV19,.,TGTGCCAGCGCCCCGGACAGGGAAAATCAGCCCCAGCATTTT,CASAPDRENQPQHF
.,TRBJ1-5,TRBV28,.,TGTGCCAGCAGTTTAAAGGGGATCGACCAGCCCCAGCATTTT,CASSLKGIDQPQHF
TRBD1,TRBJ1-1,TRBV11-3,.,TGTGCCAGCAGTTCTACAGGGGGCCCGAACACTGAAGCTTTCTTT,CASSSTGGPNTEAFF
TRBD2,TRBJ2-3,TRBV11-2,.,TGTGCCAGCAGCTTAAACCGACTAGCGGGGGCTCACGGAGATACGCAGTATTTT,CASSLNRLAGAHGDTQYF
.,TRBJ1-2,TRBV5-6,.,TGTGCCAGCAGCCTTCCCGGGACGGGGGACTATGGCTACACCTTC,CASSLPGTGDYGYTF
.,TRBJ1-4,TRBV7-9,.,TGTGCCAGCAGCCCGGGGGAATTGGGTGAAAAACTGTTTTTT,CASSPGELGEKLFF
.,TRBJ2-2,TRBV6-5,.,TGTGCCAGCAAAGTTGACTGGCGGGAGCTGTTTTTT,CASKVDWRELFF
.,TRBJ2-7,TRBV11-2,few,TGTGCCAGCTCGCGGTCGAGCGAGCAGTACTTC,CASSRSSEQYF
TRBD1,TRBJ2-7,TRBV6-2/TRBV6-3,.,TGTGCCAGCAGCTTCGACAGGGGCTACGAGCAGTACTTC,CASSFDRGYEQYF